This T cell receptor (beta chain) came from a study of response to subunit inactivated influenza vaccine. Notes on the study in general: Each seasonal influenza vaccination recruits few new T cells, the authors suggested.

This clonotype was counted only a few times. Its matching antigen is unknown. TCRdb called the RT-PCR reads again in MiXCR, with one record for every CDR3 protein. In the table there are more than 500,000 distinct CDR3 sequences, about 11% of which are singletons. The CDR3 extends over 12 amino acids. The V gene end was trimmed by 6 bases and the J gene end by 7 bases; junction bases not matched to a gene: 4. Germline CDR1 KGHSH, CDR2 LQKENI. These sequences were also reported in another study, on T cells expressing NK-cell markers. That work adds: The authors made TCR beta cDNA libraries by 5'RACE template switching. This switching added a universal primer site and UMIs. Five or six donors carried dominant NKG2C+ clonotypes that made up roughly 1.0-7.5% of their CD8+ T cells. One observes that, in several donors, these clonotypes were also the leading ones within the CD3+CD56-NKG2C+ fraction.

The rearrangement uses TRBV18 and TRBJ2-7, with TRBD2 identical over 9 bases. This TCR derives from a man between 45 and 60 years old who received an inactivated influenza vaccine. The specimen was PBMCs from blood, collected on the day of vaccination. The chain's CDR3 is CASSRGGLEQYF. In DNA, the CDR3 is TGTGCCAGCTCGCGGGGGGGCCTTGAGCAGTACTTC. The variable domain in full, with the rest retrieved from reference TRBV18 and TRBJ2-7, is NAGVMQNPRHLVRRRGQEARLRCSPMKGHSHVYWYRQLPEEGLKFMVYLQKENIIDESGMPKERFSAEFPKEGPSILRIQQVVRGDSAAYFCASSRGGLEQYFGPGTRLTVT.